Shown below are 23 T cell receptor beta chains from a single sample sequenced in a study of CD8+ T cells in alopecia areata. In each case, RNA was isolated and then reverse transcribed into cDNA as the sequencing template. Some clones are missing from TCRdb's copy, which holds only in-frame ones; the method was immunoSEQ multiplex PCR. The sample gives 100,000 to 150,000 clones, 45% to 65% of which show up once; 4.5% to 5.5% is in the top ten. The sample consisted of CD4+ T cells sorted from blood, taken at week 0. The receptor set was obtained from a human donor with alopecia areata.

The V gene is TRBV18, the J gene TRBJ2-1; D gene uncertain. The ends were cut back, 4 bases at V and 6 bases at J, with 13 bases in the middle. The CDR3 has 14 residues. The germline gives CDR1 KGHSH, CDR2 LQKENI. The CDR3 sequence: CASSLTETSNEQFF. As DNA, the CDR3 is TGTGCCAGCTCACTCACCGAGACCTCCAATGAGCAGTTCTTC.

The table lists this clone with a few counts. The gene calls are TRBV5-1 and TRBJ2-1; a weak D match, TRBD2 (5 bases). Trimming removed 0 bases at V and 0 bases at J, with 10 bases between. The germline CDR1 and CDR2 sequences are SGHRS and YFSETQ. The CDR3 sequence is 16 residues long. The DNA for the CDR3 is TGCGCCAGCAGCTTGGGAGCAGCGGCCTCCTACAATGAGCAGTTCTTC. It codes for CASSLGAAASYNEQFF. The entire variable domain, with the rest obtained from reference TRBV5-1 and TRBJ2-1, is as follows: KAGVTQTPRYLIKTRGQQVTLSCSPISGHRSVSWYQQTPGQGLQFLFEYFSETQRNKGNFPGRFSGRQFSNSRSEMNVSTLELGDSALYLCASSLGAAASYNEQFFGPGTRLTVL.

The chain uses TRBV7-9 and TRBJ2-5, with D tentatively TRBD2 (6 bases). This CDR3 is built from 13 residues. Trimming stripped 5 bases from V and 7 bases from J, with 14 bases between. Germline values: CDR1 SEHNR, CDR2 FQNEAQ (reference sequence). CDR3 bases: TGTGCCAGCAGCCTCGATCCGGAGGGGACCCAGTACTTC. Encoded protein: CASSLDPEGTQYF.

The sample holds a few counts of this clone. The chain uses TRBV5-1 and TRBJ2-5; D unresolved. CDR1 is SGHRS and CDR2 is YFSETQ in the germline V gene. Trimming pared 0 bases from V and 1 base from J, leaving 10 bases between. This CDR3 comprises 15 residues. CDR3 sequence: CASSLGASLQETQYF. The CDR3 DNA is TGCGCCAGCAGCTTGGGGGCTAGTCTCCAAGAGACCCAGTACTTC.

The rearrangement joins TRBV6-5 to TRBJ2-3; TRBD1 matches at 9 bases. The junction had 10 bases not matched to a gene; V was cut back by 5 bases and J by 7 bases. This CDR3 has 15 residues. Germline V gives CDR1 MNHEY, CDR2 SVGAGI. This CDR3 reads CASSPSGQGRNTQYF. The DNA for the CDR3 is TGTGCCAGCAGTCCCTCGGGACAGGGAAGAAATACGCAGTATTTT.

The chain carries TRBV5-1 and TRBJ2-7; D is possibly TRBD2 (6 bases). V shed 7 bases and J shed 6 bases, with 20 bases lying between them. The length of the CDR3 is 14 residues. The germline CDR1 and CDR2 sequences are SGHRS and YFSETQ. The CDR3 spells CASELFGGKGEQYF. CDR3 DNA: TGCGCCAGCGAGTTATTCGGGGGTAAGGGCGAGCAGTACTTC. Based on the CDR3 plus reference TRBV5-1 and TRBJ2-7, the full variable domain is KAGVTQTPRYLIKTRGQQVTLSCSPISGHRSVSWYQQTPGQGLQFLFEYFSETQRNKGNFPGRFSGRQFSNSRSEMNVSTLELGDSALYLCASELFGGKGEQYFGPGTRLTVT.

This chain joins TRBV5-6 and TRBJ2-4, with no clear D. The CDR3 length is 13 residues. The germline gives CDR1 SGHDT, CDR2 YYEEEE. V was pared by 0 bases and J by 6 bases, with 7 bases between. Written as DNA, the CDR3 is TGTGCCAGCAGCTTGGCACTTGGAAACATTCAGTACTTC. Protein sequence: CASSLALGNIQYF.

This chain links TRBV7-3 with TRBJ2-5, with 8 bases matching TRBD2. J lost 5 bases, V lost 0 bases, and 5 bases had no gene match. This CDR3 has 15 residues. Germline loops: CDR1 SGHTA, CDR2 FQGTGA. The CDR3 loop is CASSLTGSGAETQYF. CDR3 coding DNA: TGTGCCAGCAGCTTAACGGGTAGCGGGGCCGAGACCCAGTACTTC.

V usage is TRBV18 and J usage is TRBJ1-5; D is undetermined. Trimming removed 3 bases from V and 0 bases from J, with 12 bases in between. The CDR3 extends over 16 amino acids. The germline V gene has CDR1 KGHSH and CDR2 LQKENI. The CDR3 region is CASSPSTPNSNQPQHF. Here the CDR3 DNA reads TGTGCCAGCTCACCCTCGACACCCAATAGCAATCAGCCCCAGCATTTT.

V and J are TRBV6-5 and TRBJ2-3, with TRBD2 matching over 8 bases. With V trimmed by 2 bases and J by 2 bases, 6 bases remained unmatched. This CDR3 has 16 amino acids. Germline loops: CDR1 MNHEY, CDR2 SVGAGI. CDR3 nucleotide sequence: TGTGCCAGCAGTTACACGGTAGCGGGGTTCACAGATACGCAGTATTTT. Translated: CASSYTVAGFTDTQYF.

V usage is TRBV6-5 and J usage is TRBJ2-7, with 10 bases aligning to TRBD1. This CDR3 region has 15 residues. Germline values: CDR1 MNHEY, CDR2 SVGAGI. V lost 7 bases to trimming and J lost 3 bases; unmatched junction nucleotides: 9. Here the CDR3 DNA reads TGTGCCAGCAAACCGGGACAGGGGTTATACTACGAGCAGTACTTC. This codes for CASKPGQGLYYEQYF.

This clone has more than one count but fewer than ten. V usage is TRBV7-2 and J usage is TRBJ2-4; the D gene could be TRBD1 or TRBD2 (5 bases each). This CDR3 has 15 residues. Germline-derived CDR1 and CDR2 are SGHTA and FQGNSA. Trimming stripped 1 base from V and 3 bases from J, with 10 bases between. In nucleotides, the CDR3 is TGTGCCAGCAGCTTAGAGAGGGGTAGCAAAAACATTCAGTACTTC. This sequence encodes CASSLERGSKNIQYF. The whole variable domain, filled in from reference TRBV7-2 and TRBJ2-4, reads GAGVSQSPSNKVTEKGKDVELRCDPISGHTALYWYRQSLGQGLEFLIYFQGNSAPDKSGLPSDRFSAERTGGSVSTLTIQRTQQEDSAVYLCASSLERGSKNIQYFGAGTRLSVL.

In its sample, this clone was seen a few times. This sequence joins TRBV9 and TRBJ2-1; 7 bases are a match to TRBD2. The V gene end was trimmed by 0 bases and the J gene end by 3 bases; junction bases not matched to a gene: 3. This CDR3 has 15 residues. Germline V gene lookup returns CDR1 SGDLS and CDR2 YYNGEE. The CDR3 bases are TGTGCCAGCAGCGTAGCGGGGGGTCACTACAATGAGCAGTTCTTC. Its protein product is CASSVAGGHYNEQFF. Combining the CDR3 with reference TRBV9 and TRBJ2-1 gives the whole variable domain DSGVTQTPKHLITATGQRVTLRCSPRSGDLSVYWYQQSLDQGLQFLIQYYNGEERAKGNILERFSAQQFPDLHSELNLSSLELGDSALYFCASSVAGGHYNEQFFGPGTRLTVL.

DNA for the CDR3: TGTGCCAGCAGCCTAGCGGGAGGGGAAGAGACCCAGTACTTC. Its protein product is CASSLAGGEETQYF. The chain uses TRBV5-4 and TRBJ2-5; 12 nucleotides match TRBD2. V lost 4 bases to trimming and J lost 3 bases; unmatched junction nucleotides: 1. Germline CDR1 SGHNT, CDR2 YYREEE (reference sequence). The CDR3 is 14 residues long.

This clone was detected a few times. The V gene is TRBV5-4, the J gene TRBJ2-2; 8 bases are a match to TRBD2. This CDR3 contains 14 residues. The germline V gene encodes CDR1 SGHNT and CDR2 YYREEE (reference sequence). The trim removed 4 bases at V and 7 bases at J, leaving 6 bases unmatched. In DNA, the CDR3 is TGTGCCAGCAGCCCCGGGACTAGTGGCGGGGAGCTGTTTTTT. This codes for CASSPGTSGGELFF. Drawing the rest from reference TRBV5-4 and TRBJ2-2, the complete variable domain is ETGVTQSPTHLIKTRGQQVTLRCSSQSGHNTVSWYQQALGQGPQFIFQYYREEENGRGNFPPRFSGLQFPNYSSELNVNALELDDSALYLCASSPGTSGGELFFGEGSRLTVL.

V and J are TRBV19 and TRBJ2-7; TRBD1 aligns across 9 bases. The V gene's germline CDR1 is LNHDA and CDR2 SQIVND (reference sequence). The CDR3 has 14 amino acids. J gave up 3 bases and V 3 bases, and 3 bases lay outside the gene matches. The CDR3 coding sequence is TGTGCCAGTAGTATCCGGGACAGGGTCTACGAGCAGTACTTC. Amino acids: CASSIRDRVYEQYF.

The chain has TRBV4-3 and TRBJ2-1; 12 bases are shared with TRBD2. Germline CDR1 LGHNA, CDR2 YSLEER. V was clipped by 0 bases and J by 4 bases; unmatched bases: 1. The length of the CDR3 is 16 residues. CDR3 in amino acids: CASSQEGLAGYNEQFF. As DNA, the CDR3 is TGCGCCAGCAGCCAAGAAGGACTAGCGGGGTACAATGAGCAGTTCTTC.

The gene calls are TRBV18 and TRBJ2-7; possibly TRBD1 for D (5 bases). With 4 bases removed from V and 9 bases from J, the gap between germline ends came to 16 bases. CDR3 length: 13 residues. Germline V gene lookup returns CDR1 KGHSH and CDR2 LQKENI. Written as DNA, the CDR3 is TGTGCCAGCTCACTGACGACAGAAGACCTGCAGTACTTC. Amino acid sequence: CASSLTTEDLQYF.

With respect to this clone: The junction departs from germline at one end; a sequencing error may be responsible. The rearrangement links TRBV7-9 to TRBJ2-2, with D perhaps matching TRBD2 (6 bases). This CDR3 is built from 19 residues. Germline loops: CDR1 SEHNR, CDR2 FQNEAQ (reference sequence). This CDR3 reads CASSGTRTGTFANAGELFF. CDR3 DNA: TGTGCCAGCAGCGGAACGCGAACCGGGACTTTTGCGAACGCCGGGGAGCTGTTTTTT.

The CDR3 DNA follows: TGTGCCAGCAGCCCCGGACAGGGAGGAACACCTAGCACAGATACGCAGTATTTT. Protein sequence: CASSPGQGGTPSTDTQYF. This chain uses TRBV7-9 with TRBJ2-3; the match to TRBD1 covers 8 bases. Trimming took 5 bases from V and 0 from J; bases not matched to a gene: 13. Per the germline V gene, CDR1 is SEHNR and CDR2 is FQNEAQ (reference sequence). The CDR3 is 18 residues long.

The V gene is TRBV5-1, the J gene TRBJ1-1, with D unclear. From germline, CDR1 is SGHRS and CDR2 YFSETQ. V was clipped by 4 bases and J by 0 bases, with 7 bases between them. CDR3 length: 13 amino acids. The CDR3 spells CASSIQMNTEAFF. The CDR3 coding sequence is TGCGCCAGCAGCATTCAGATGAACACTGAAGCTTTCTTT.

The chain couples TRBV14 to TRBJ2-1; D is unclear. Germline V gives CDR1 SGHDN, CDR2 FVKESK. The CDR3 runs to 15 residues. V was pared by 0 bases and J by 3 bases, with 9 bases between. In DNA form, the CDR3 reads TGTGCCAGCAGCCAAGATAGATGGAGCTACAATGAGCAGTTCTTC. Translated, it gives CASSQDRWSYNEQFF.

In this sample, this clone turned up a few times. The chain is built from TRBV29-1 and TRBJ2-3; a possible D gene is TRBD1 (6 bases). Trimming left V 3 bases short and J 6 bases short, with 10 bases between. CDR3 length: 12 residues. Germline loops: CDR1 SQVTM, CDR2 ANQGSEA. Here the CDR3 reads CSVDMGADTQYF. CDR3 in DNA: TGCAGCGTTGATATGGGGGCGGATACGCAGTATTTT.